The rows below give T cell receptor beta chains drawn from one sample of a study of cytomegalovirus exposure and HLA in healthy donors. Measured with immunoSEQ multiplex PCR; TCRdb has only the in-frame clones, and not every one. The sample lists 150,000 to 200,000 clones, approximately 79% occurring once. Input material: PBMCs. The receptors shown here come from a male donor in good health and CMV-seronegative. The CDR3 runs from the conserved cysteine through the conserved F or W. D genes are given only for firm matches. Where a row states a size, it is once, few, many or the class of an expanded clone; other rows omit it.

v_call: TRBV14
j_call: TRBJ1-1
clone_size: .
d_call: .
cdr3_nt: TGTGCCAGCAGCCAAGACAGGGCTCCGGGCACTGAAGCTTTCTTT
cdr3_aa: CASSQDRAPGTEAFF

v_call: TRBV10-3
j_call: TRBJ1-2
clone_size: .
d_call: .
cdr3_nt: TGTGCCATCAGTGCAGGGAATCTCGACTATGGCTACACCTTC
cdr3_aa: CAISAGNLDYGYTF

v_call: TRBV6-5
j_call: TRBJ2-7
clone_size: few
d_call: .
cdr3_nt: TGTGCCAGCAGAGGAGACTACGAGCAGTACTTC
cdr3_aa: CASRGDYEQYF

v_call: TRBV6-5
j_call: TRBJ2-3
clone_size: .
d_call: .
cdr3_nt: TGTGCCAGCAGTTACTTGGGGGGGCCGGCAGATACGCAGTATTTT
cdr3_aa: CASSYLGGPADTQYF

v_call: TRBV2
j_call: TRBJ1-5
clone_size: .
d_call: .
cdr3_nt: TGTGCCAGCAGTGGACATATGGTGGGTCAGCCCCAGCATTTT
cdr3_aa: CASSGHMVGQPQHF

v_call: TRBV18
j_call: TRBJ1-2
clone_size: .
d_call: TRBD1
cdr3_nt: TGTGCCAGCTCGCCTCAAACGACAGGGTTGTGGTATGGCTACACCTTC
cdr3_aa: CASSPQTTGLWYGYTF

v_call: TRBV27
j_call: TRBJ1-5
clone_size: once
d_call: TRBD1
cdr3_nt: TGTGCCAGCAGCCGAAAGTTCGACCTGACAGGGGCTAATAGCAATCAGCCCCAGCATTTT
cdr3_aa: CASSRKFDLTGANSNQPQHF

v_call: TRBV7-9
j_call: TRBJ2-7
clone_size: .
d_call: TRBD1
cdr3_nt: TGTGCCAGCAGCTTATCGGGCGACAGGGCAGACGAGCAGTACTTC
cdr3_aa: CASSLSGDRADEQYF

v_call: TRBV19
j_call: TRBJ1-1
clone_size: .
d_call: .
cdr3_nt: TGTGCCAGTAGTATCCGCACTTTCGCTGAAGCTTTCTTT
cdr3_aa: CASSIRTFAEAFF

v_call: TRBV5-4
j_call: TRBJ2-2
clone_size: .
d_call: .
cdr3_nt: TGTGCCAGCAGCACGGGGACTCGGAGAGACACCGGGGAGCTGTTTTTT
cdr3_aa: CASSTGTRRDTGELFF

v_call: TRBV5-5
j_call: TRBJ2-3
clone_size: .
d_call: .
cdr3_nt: TGTGCCAGCAGCTTGGGCGGGGAGTGGACAGATACGCAGTATTTT
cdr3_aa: CASSLGGEWTDTQYF

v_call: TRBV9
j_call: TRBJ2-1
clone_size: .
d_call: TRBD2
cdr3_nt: TGTGCCAGCAGCGGGGGGGGCTACAATGAGCAGTTCTTC
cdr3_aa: CASSGGGYNEQFF

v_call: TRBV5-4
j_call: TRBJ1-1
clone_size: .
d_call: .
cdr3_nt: TGTGCCAGCAGCCCGATTGGACGGGAGAACACTGAAGCTTTCTTT
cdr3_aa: CASSPIGRENTEAFF

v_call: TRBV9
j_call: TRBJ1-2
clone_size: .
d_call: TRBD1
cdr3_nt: TGTGCCAGCAGCGTAAAGGCAGGGGGCAACTATGGCTACACCTTC
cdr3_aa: CASSVKAGGNYGYTF

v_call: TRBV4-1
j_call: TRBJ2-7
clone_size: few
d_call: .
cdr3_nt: TGCGCCAGCAGCCAAGGGGAGCTTTTGGGCTACGAGCAGTACTTC
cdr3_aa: CASSQGELLGYEQYF

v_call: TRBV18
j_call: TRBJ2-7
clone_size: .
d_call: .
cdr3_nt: TGTGCCAGCTCACCACGACAAACCTACGAGCAGTACTTC
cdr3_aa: CASSPRQTYEQYF

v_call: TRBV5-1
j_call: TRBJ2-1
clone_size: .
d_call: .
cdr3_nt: TGCGCCAGCAGCTTTGTCGAGCCTCCCCGGGGGTACAATGAGCAGTTCTTC
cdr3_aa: CASSFVEPPRGYNEQFF

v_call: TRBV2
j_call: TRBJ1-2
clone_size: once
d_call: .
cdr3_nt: TGTGCCAGTGAGAAGACGACAGCGACTAACTATGGCTACACCTTC
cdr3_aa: CASEKTTATNYGYTF

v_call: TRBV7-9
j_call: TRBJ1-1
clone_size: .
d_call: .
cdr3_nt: TGTGCCAGCAGGGGAAGGCAGGGTGACACTGAAGCTTTCTTT
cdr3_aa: CASRGRQGDTEAFF

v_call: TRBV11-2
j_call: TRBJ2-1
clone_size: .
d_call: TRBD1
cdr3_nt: TGTGCCAGCATGAGGGACAGGGATTTCGATGAGCAGTTCTTC
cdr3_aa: CASMRDRDFDEQFF

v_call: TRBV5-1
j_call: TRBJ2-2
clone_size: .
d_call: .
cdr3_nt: TGCGCCAGCAGCTTGGGCTCCCTAACCGGGGAGCTGTTTTTT
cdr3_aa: CASSLGSLTGELFF

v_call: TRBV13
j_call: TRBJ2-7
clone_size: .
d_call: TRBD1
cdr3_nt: TGTGCCAGCAGCTTACTGGTCGGGCAGGGGGTATTCGAGCAGTACTTC
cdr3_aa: CASSLLVGQGVFEQYF

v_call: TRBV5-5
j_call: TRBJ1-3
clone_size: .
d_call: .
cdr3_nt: TGTGCCAGCAGCCGGACAGACAGTGTGGCTCTAGACACCATATATTTT
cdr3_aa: CASSRTDSVALDTIYF

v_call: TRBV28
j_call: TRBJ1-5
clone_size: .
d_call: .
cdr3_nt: TGTGCCAGCAGCCTTACAGGGTACGGTCAGCCCCAGCATTTT
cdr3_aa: CASSLTGYGQPQHF

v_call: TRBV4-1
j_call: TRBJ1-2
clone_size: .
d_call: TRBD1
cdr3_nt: TGCGCCAGCAGCCAAACAGGGGGCGGCGGCTATGGCTACACCTTC
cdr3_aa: CASSQTGGGGYGYTF

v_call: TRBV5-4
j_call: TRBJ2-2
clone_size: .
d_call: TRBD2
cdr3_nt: TGTGCCACCTCTTTGCAGCGGGGGATCACCGGGGAGCTGTTTTTT
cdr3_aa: CATSLQRGITGELFF

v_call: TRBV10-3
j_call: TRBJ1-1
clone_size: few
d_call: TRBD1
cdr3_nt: TGTGCCATCAGCCCCGGACAGGAGTCTGAAGCTTTCTTT
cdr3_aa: CAISPGQESEAFF

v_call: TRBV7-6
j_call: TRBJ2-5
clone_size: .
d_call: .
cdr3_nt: TGTGCCAGCAGCCCCGAGATAACCCAGTACTTC
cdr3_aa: CASSPEITQYF

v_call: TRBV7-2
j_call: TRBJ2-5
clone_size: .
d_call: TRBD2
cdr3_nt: TGTGCCAGCAGCTTAGGGACTAGCGGGGAGACCCAGTACTTC
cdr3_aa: CASSLGTSGETQYF

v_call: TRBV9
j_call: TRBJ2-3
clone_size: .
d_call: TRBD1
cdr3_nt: TGTGCCAGCAGCCGAGGGACGGGACAGGGCCGCACAGATACGCAGTATTTT
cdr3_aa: CASSRGTGQGRTDTQYF

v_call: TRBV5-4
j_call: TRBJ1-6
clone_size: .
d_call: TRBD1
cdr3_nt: TGTGCCAGCAGCTCCGGGACAGGGGGTCCGCCCCTCCACTTT
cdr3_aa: CASSSGTGGPPLHF

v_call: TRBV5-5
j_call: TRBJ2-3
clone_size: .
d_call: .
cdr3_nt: TGTGCCAGCAGCCTCCGGAGAGGGAGCACAGATACGCAGTATTTT
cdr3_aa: CASSLRRGSTDTQYF

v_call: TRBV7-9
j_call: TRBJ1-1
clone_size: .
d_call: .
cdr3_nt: TGTGCCAGCAGCTTCGTGGAGTTCACTGAAGCTTTCTTT
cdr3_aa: CASSFVEFTEAFF

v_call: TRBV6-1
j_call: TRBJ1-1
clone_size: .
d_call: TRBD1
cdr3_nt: TGTGCCAGCAGTACACGACAGGGCAACACTGAAGCTTTCTTT
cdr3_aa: CASSTRQGNTEAFF

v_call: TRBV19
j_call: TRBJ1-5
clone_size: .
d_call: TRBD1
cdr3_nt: TGTGCCAGTAAGGGACAGGGGACCCTCAATCAGCCCCAGCATTTT
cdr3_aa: CASKGQGTLNQPQHF

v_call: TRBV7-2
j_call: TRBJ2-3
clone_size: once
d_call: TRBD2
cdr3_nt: TGTGCCAGCAGCTTAGGCGGGGGGCCCGGAGATACGCAGTATTTT
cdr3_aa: CASSLGGGPGDTQYF

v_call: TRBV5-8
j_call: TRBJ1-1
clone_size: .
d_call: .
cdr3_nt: TGTGCCAGCAGCTCCGGTGCGGGGAACACTGAAGCTTTCTTT
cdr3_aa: CASSSGAGNTEAFF

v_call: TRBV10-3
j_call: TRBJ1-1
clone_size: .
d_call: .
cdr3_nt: TGTGCCATCAGTATAAGCGGCAACACTGAAGCTTTCTTT
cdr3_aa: CAISISGNTEAFF

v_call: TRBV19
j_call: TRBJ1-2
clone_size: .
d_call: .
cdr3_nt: TGTGCCAGTAGTATCTCGAGACAGGATGATTATGGCTACACCTTC
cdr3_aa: CASSISRQDDYGYTF

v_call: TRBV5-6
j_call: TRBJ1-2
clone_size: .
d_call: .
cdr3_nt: TGTGCCAGCAGCTTGGCCCTTAATGTCGGTGACTATGGCTACACCTTC
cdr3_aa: CASSLALNVGDYGYTF

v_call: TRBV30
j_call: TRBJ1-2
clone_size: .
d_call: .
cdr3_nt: TGTGCCTGGAGGGATAGACAGGTTCCCAACTATGGCTACACCTTC
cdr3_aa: CAWRDRQVPNYGYTF

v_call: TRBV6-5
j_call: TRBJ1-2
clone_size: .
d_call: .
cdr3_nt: TGTGCCAGCAGTTACATCTCCGGCTATGGCTACACCTTC
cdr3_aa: CASSYISGYGYTF

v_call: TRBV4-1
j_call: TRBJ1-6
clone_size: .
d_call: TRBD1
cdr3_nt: TGCGCCAGCAGCCAAGAGCCGAACCGGGACAGAGGCTATAATTCACCCCTCCACTTT
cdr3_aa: CASSQEPNRDRGYNSPLHF

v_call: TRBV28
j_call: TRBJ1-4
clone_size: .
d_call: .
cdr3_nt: TGTGCCAGCAGTTTATCATGGAGGGATGGAAAACTGTTTTTT
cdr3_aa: CASSLSWRDGKLFF

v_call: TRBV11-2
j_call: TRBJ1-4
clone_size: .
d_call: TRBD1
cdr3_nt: TGTGCCAGCAGCCTATTGGACAGGGGTGAAAAACTGTTTTTT
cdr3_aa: CASSLLDRGEKLFF

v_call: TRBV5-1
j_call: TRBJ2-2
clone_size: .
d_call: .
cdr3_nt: TGCGCCAGCAACGACCGGGCAGGGGCCACCGGGGAGCTGTTTTTT
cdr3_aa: CASNDRAGATGELFF

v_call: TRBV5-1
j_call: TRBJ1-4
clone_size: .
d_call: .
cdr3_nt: TGCGCCACTAGCGTCGGGACGAATGAAAAACTGTTTTTT
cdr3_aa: CATSVGTNEKLFF

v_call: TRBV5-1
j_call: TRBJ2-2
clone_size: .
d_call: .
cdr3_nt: TGCGCCAGCAGCCCCAGGGGAGGGGATAACACCGGGGAGCTGTTTTTT
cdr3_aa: CASSPRGGDNTGELFF

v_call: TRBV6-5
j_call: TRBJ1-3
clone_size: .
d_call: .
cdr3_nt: TGTGCCAGCAGGTCTCTCGGGGGGCCTGGAAACACCATATATTTT
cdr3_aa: CASRSLGGPGNTIYF

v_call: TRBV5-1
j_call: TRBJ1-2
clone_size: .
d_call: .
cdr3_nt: TGCGCCAGCAGCTTGGCGGGACACCTTTATGGCTACACCTTC
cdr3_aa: CASSLAGHLYGYTF

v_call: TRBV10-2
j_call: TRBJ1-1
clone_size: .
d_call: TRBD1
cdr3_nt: TGCGCCAGCAGCTTCCTTAGAGGACAGGGCCCCAACACTGAAGCTTTCTTT
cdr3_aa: CASSFLRGQGPNTEAFF

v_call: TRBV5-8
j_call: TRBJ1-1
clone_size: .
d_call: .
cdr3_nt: TGTGCCAGCAGACGAGTTAACGCGGTCGGCGCTGAAGCTTTCTTT
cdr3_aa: CASRRVNAVGAEAFF

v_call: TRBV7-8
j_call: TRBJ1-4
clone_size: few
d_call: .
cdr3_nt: TGTGCCAGCAGCCCACGGAGGTTCCAACATAATGAAAAACTGTTTTTT
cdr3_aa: CASSPRRFQHNEKLFF

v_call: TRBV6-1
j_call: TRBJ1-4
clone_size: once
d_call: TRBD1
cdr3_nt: TGTGCCAGCTACAACAGGGGCCGGGGTGAAAAACTGTTTTTT
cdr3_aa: CASYNRGRGEKLFF